One sample yielded the 24 T cell receptor beta chains listed below, sequenced in a study of shared clonotypes between healthy human individuals. Sequencing was performed with immunoSEQ multiplex PCR; in TCRdb, only in-frame clones are kept and a portion is missing. The profile shows 1.4 million to 1.5 million clones, roughly 96% of them singletons. Sequencing used naive CD4+ T cells sorted from blood. Subset denoted: CD45RA+ positively selected. Receptors originate from a man younger than 40 in good health.

This clone was recorded only once. CDR3: CASSLPGFGEQFF. The CDR3 coding sequence is TGTGCCAGCAGCCTTCCTGGGTTTGGGGAGCAGTTCTTC. The V and J genes are TRBV7-2 and TRBJ2-1; D not certain. Trimming cost V 5 bases and J 10 bases, with 15 bases left between them. The CDR3 has 13 amino acids. In germline, CDR1 is SGHTA, CDR2 FQGNSA.

The rearrangement uses TRBV5-1 and TRBJ2-7; a possible D gene is TRBD2 (6 bases). CDR3 length equals 15 residues. Germline V lookup: CDR1 SGHRS, CDR2 YFSETQ. V lost 2 bases and J 0 bases, leaving 12 bases between the germline ends. CDR3 sequence: CASSFVAGYSYEQYF. The CDR3 DNA sequence: TGCGCCAGCAGCTTTGTCGCGGGGTACTCCTACGAGCAGTACTTC.

The chain links TRBV9 to TRBJ2-2, with a tentative D call TRBD1 (6 bases). The germline V gene has CDR1 SGDLS and CDR2 YYNGEE. The CDR3 is 19 amino acids. Deletions cut 2 bases from V and 7 bases from J, with 27 bases between. CDR3 residues: CASSVVRPGTGSLRGELFF. In DNA, the CDR3 is TGTGCCAGCAGCGTGGTCAGACCGGGAACAGGGAGTCTGCGCGGGGAGCTGTTTTTT.

This chain's CDR3 is CASSFRDKGTDTQYF. CDR3 sequence (DNA): TGTGCCAGCAGCTTCCGGGACAAGGGGACAGATACGCAGTATTTT. The rearrangement joins TRBV9 to TRBJ2-3, with D possibly TRBD1 on 6 matching bases. Trimming shortened V by 4 bases and J by 3 bases, and 15 bases separated the two germline ends. Looked up from germline, CDR1 is SGDLS and CDR2 is YYNGEE. This CDR3 is 15 amino acids long.

V usage is TRBV5-1 and J usage is TRBJ1-1; D is unresolved. The CDR3 length is 12 residues. The germline CDR1 and CDR2 sequences are SGHRS and YFSETQ. V lost 4 bases and J lost 3, with 7 bases in between. The CDR3 DNA sequence: TGCGCCAGCAGCCTGACGGACACTGAAGCTTTCTTT. It encodes CASSLTDTEAFF.

The chain joins TRBV6-1 to TRBJ1-4; D ambiguous. The CDR3 runs 13 residues. The V end lost 7 bases, the J end lost 2 bases, and 8 bases lay between the germline ends. The germline V gene has CDR1 MNHNS and CDR2 SASEGT. This CDR3 reads CASTAQTNEKLFF. The CDR3 coding sequence is TGTGCCAGCACGGCTCAGACTAATGAAAAACTGTTTTTT.

This chain links TRBV11-3 with TRBJ2-1, with TRBD1 identical over 8 bases. CDR1 and CDR2 (germline): SGHNT, YENEEA. The CDR3 covers 16 residues. The junction had 8 bases not matched to a gene; V was cut back by 2 bases and J by 5 bases. The CDR3 region is CASSLRGTGKNNEQFF. CDR3 sequence (DNA): TGTGCCAGCAGCTTAAGGGGGACAGGAAAAAACAATGAGCAGTTCTTC.

The chain has TRBV9 and TRBJ2-3; unclear D gene. The germline V gene encodes CDR1 SGDLS and CDR2 YYNGEE. V shed 5 bases and J shed 0 bases, with 4 bases lying between them. The CDR3 loop spans 12 amino acids. In DNA, the CDR3 is TGTGCCAGCAGAGATAGCACAGATACGCAGTATTTT. Protein sequence: CASRDSTDTQYF.

V is TRBV27 and J is TRBJ2-1; 7 bases are shared with TRBD1. V shed 7 bases, J shed 6 bases, and the junction held 9 bases outside the gene matches. This CDR3 is 14 amino acids long. Germline CDR1 is MNHEY and CDR2 is SMNVEV (reference sequence). The CDR3 DNA reads TGTGCCAGCACCTTGGTGGCAGGGGGCAATGAGCAGTTCTTC. It is translated as CASTLVAGGNEQFF.

The chain has TRBV7-9 and TRBJ1-5; the D is unclear. V shed 5 bases and J shed 7 bases, with 18 bases lying between them. Germline V CDR1 and CDR2: SEHNR, FQNEAQ (reference sequence). This CDR3 is built from 15 residues. CDR3 protein: CASSPAFAGEQPQHF. The CDR3 DNA reads TGTGCCAGCAGCCCCGCGTTTGCCGGGGAGCAGCCCCAGCATTTT.

The chain employs TRBV18 and TRBJ2-7; 8 bases match TRBD1. V was pared by 5 bases and J by 4 bases, with 4 bases of the junction left unmatched. This CDR3 spans 13 amino acids. The germline V gene has CDR1 KGHSH and CDR2 LQKENI. In DNA form, the CDR3 reads TGTGCCAGCTCAGTGCAGGGGGCTTACGAGCAGTACTTC. Translation gives CASSVQGAYEQYF. Full variable domain (missing parts from reference TRBV18 and TRBJ2-7): NAGVMQNPRHLVRRRGQEARLRCSPMKGHSHVYWYRQLPEEGLKFMVYLQKENIIDESGMPKERFSAEFPKEGPSILRIQQVVRGDSAAYFCASSVQGAYEQYFGPGTRLTVT.

The CDR3 loop reads CASSLGGQVQETQYF. CDR3 sequence (DNA): TGTGCCAGCAGCTTAGGTGGACAGGTCCAAGAGACCCAGTACTTC. The chain employs TRBV11-2 and TRBJ2-5, with 7 bases identical to TRBD1. This CDR3 is built from 15 residues. Per the germline V gene, CDR1 is SGHAT and CDR2 is FQNNGV. The ends lost 1 base at V and 1 base at J; junction bases unmatched: 3.

Details on this clone: The sample has other DNA sequences that encode this CDR3 too. The chain has TRBV29-1 and TRBJ2-3; the D is unclear. CDR3 size: 11 residues. Trimming pared 5 bases from V and 2 bases from J, leaving 5 bases between. CDR1 and CDR2 (germline): SQVTM, ANQGSEA. The DNA of the CDR3 is TGCAGCGTTACCCTCACAGATACGCAGTATTTT. Translating gives CSVTLTDTQYF.

This sequence joins TRBV7-3 and TRBJ2-7; 8 bases align to TRBD1. Per the germline V gene, CDR1 is SGHTA and CDR2 is FQGTGA. After removal of 5 bases from V and 6 bases from J, the junction contained 6 bases not matched to a gene. The CDR3 covers 13 residues. CDR3 loop: CASSQGQVVEQYF. The CDR3 region has the DNA TGTGCCAGCAGCCAGGGACAGGTCGTCGAGCAGTACTTC.

The J gene is TRBJ2-2, the V gene TRBV11-3; TRBD2 matches 8 bases. The CDR3 is 15 residues long. V lost 3 bases and J lost 7; bases outside the gene matches: 7. The germline CDR1 and CDR2 sequences are SGHNT and YENEEA. CDR3 bases: TGTGCCAGCAGCTTCCCGGGACTAGTTCACGGGGAGCTGTTTTTT. Protein product: CASSFPGLVHGELFF.

In regard to this clone: The same CDR3 can be traced to other DNA sequences in this sample. The V and J genes are TRBV30 and TRBJ1-4; no firm D call. The CDR3 spans 11 residues. Germline CDR1 GTSNPN, CDR2 SVGIG (reference sequence). The V and J ends lost 0 bases and 4 bases respectively, with 0 bases between them. The chain's CDR3 is CAWSVNEKLFF. The CDR3 DNA reads as TGTGCCTGGAGTGTTAATGAAAAACTGTTTTTT.

This clone came up once. The chain uses TRBV6-4 and TRBJ2-7, with TRBD2 matching over 8 bases. Per germline, CDR1 MRHNA and CDR2 SNTAGT. The CDR3 totals 15 residues. V lost 3 bases, J lost 4 bases, and 8 bases stayed unmatched. CDR3: CASSEELAGLYEQYF. CDR3 coding DNA: TGTGCCAGCAGTGAGGAGTTAGCGGGGCTTTACGAGCAGTACTTC.

The J gene is TRBJ2-3, the V gene TRBV7-2; D perhaps matches TRBD1 (6 bases). Trimming shortened V by 4 bases and J by 0 bases, and 11 bases separated the two germline ends. CDR3 length: 15 residues. The germline CDR1 and CDR2 sequences are SGHTA and FQGNSA. This CDR3 is CASSWRTASTDTQYF. The CDR3 DNA reads as TGTGCCAGCAGCTGGAGGACAGCTAGCACAGATACGCAGTATTTT.

With respect to this clone: The junction differs from germline at one of its ends, possibly a read error. The V gene is TRBV5-4, the J gene TRBJ2-1; 10 bases fit TRBD2. The CDR3 is 12 amino acids. The germline CDR1 and CDR2 sequences are SGHNT and YYREEE (reference sequence). Here the CDR3 reads CASSLGGLAPIF. In nucleotides, the CDR3 is TGTGCCAGCAGCCTGGGGGGACTAGCGCCGATCTTC.

This clone came up once. This CDR3 reads CASSREFNYEQYF. The CDR3 nucleotides are TGTGCCAGCAGCCGGGAGTTTAACTACGAGCAGTACTTC. The gene calls are TRBV5-6 and TRBJ2-7, with D tentatively TRBD2 (6 bases). The CDR3 runs to 13 residues. V shed 4 bases and J shed 3 bases, with 11 bases lying between them. Germline loops: CDR1 SGHDT, CDR2 YYEEEE.

This chain links TRBV4-3 with TRBJ1-4; D gene unclear. V gave up 3 bases and J gave up 10 bases, with 21 bases separating them. This CDR3 contains 16 residues. CDR1 is LGHNA and CDR2 is YSLEER in the germline V gene. CDR3 protein: CASSHPKGLGGGKLFF. The CDR3 nucleotides read TGCGCCAGCAGCCATCCCAAAGGTCTGGGCGGCGGAAAACTGTTTTTT.

This clone was recorded only once. This chain joins TRBV9 and TRBJ2-1; D may be TRBD2 (5 bases). From germline, CDR1 is SGDLS and CDR2 YYNGEE. Deletions cut 4 bases from V and 8 bases from J, with 13 bases between. The CDR3 covers 13 residues. The CDR3 protein is CASSSREFDEQFF. The CDR3 DNA reads as TGTGCCAGCAGCAGCCGGGAATTCGATGAGCAGTTCTTC.

This clone came up once. Within the sample, other DNA sequences also encode this same CDR3. The CDR3 sequence is CASSLLRGQETQYF. The CDR3 nucleotides read TGCGCCAGCAGCTTGCTCAGGGGCCAAGAGACCCAGTACTTC. The rearrangement links TRBV5-1 to TRBJ2-5; D is possibly TRBD1 (6 bases). The CDR3 has 14 residues. Germline assignment: CDR1 SGHRS and CDR2 YFSETQ. Trimming removed 1 base at V and 1 base at J, with 8 bases between.

This chain joins TRBV5-8 and TRBJ1-5; a weak D match, TRBD1 (5 bases). Trimming left V 6 bases short and J 0 bases short, with 16 bases between. Germline CDR1 is SGHTS and CDR2 is YDEGEE. CDR3 size: 16 residues. CDR3 sequence (DNA): TGTGCCAGCATCTACTGGGGACCTTATAGCAATCAGCCCCAGCATTTT. The encoded protein is CASIYWGPYSNQPQHF.